This TCR beta chain was retrieved from a study of CD8 T cells in Susac syndrome. Looking at the study overall: Within the group of sequenced Susac syndrome patients, more than five had active disease and eight were in remission.

Reverse transcription used about 0.45 to 1 ug RNA and random hexamers. immunoSEQ multiplex PCR amplified TCR beta CDR3 across 54 Vbeta, 13 Jbeta. TCRdb re-called the immunoSEQ multiplex PCR reads with MiXCR, one entry per CDR3 protein. The table shows approximately 180,000 distinct CDR3 sequences, with 85% to 95% occurring only once. The V gene's germline CDR1 is SGHNT and CDR2 YYREEE (reference sequence). There are 15 residues in the CDR3. V was trimmed by 5 bases and J by 4 bases, leaving 17 bases between them. The gene calls are TRBV5-4 and TRBJ2-3; a possible D gene is TRBD2 (6 bases). The sequenced sample consisted of CD4+ T cells from PBMCs. The clonotype originates from a human donor with Susac syndrome. CDR3 residues: CASSLAGPFPDTQYF. The CDR3 nucleotides read TGTGCCAGCAGTCTTGCGGGGCCCTTCCCAGATACGCAGTATTTT.